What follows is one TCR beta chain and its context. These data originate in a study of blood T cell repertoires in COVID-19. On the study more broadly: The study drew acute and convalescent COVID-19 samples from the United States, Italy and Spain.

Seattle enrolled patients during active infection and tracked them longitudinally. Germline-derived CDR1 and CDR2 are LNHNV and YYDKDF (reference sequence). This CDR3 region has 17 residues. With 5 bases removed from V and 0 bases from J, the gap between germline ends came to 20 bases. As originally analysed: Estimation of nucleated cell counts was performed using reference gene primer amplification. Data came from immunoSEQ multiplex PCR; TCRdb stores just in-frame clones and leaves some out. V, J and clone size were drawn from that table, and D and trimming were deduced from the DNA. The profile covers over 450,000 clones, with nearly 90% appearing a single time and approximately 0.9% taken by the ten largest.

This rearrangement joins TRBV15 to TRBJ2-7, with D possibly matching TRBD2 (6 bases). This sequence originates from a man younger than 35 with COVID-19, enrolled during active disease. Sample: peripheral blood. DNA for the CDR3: TGTGCCACCAGCGCGGGTAGCGGCGCTCCCTCCTCCTACGAGCAGTACTTC. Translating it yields CATSAGSGAPSSYEQYF.